The rows below give T cell receptor beta chains drawn from one sample of a study of blood T cell repertoires in COVID-19. The repertoire was sequenced with immunoSEQ multiplex PCR; TCRdb's copy has only in-frame clones and lacks some. The sample yields under 50,000 clones, 82% seen once. The material sequenced was peripheral blood. All receptors come from a man between 35 and 55 years old with acute or convalescent COVID-19. Each CDR3 is given with its conserved first and last residue. D genes are given only for firm matches. Size is omitted from some rows. Given values are once, few, many or a class for expanded clones.

>TRBJ1-4|.|TRBV15|.
CATSRAGTNEKLFF
TGTGCCACCAGCAGAGCGGGAACTAATGAAAAACTGTTTTTT
>TRBJ1-2|.|TRBV9|TRBD1
CASSAGQGGGGYTF
TGTGCCAGCAGCGCCGGACAGGGGGGTGGCGGCTACACCTTC
>TRBJ1-6|few|TRBV20-1|.
CSASGSDRYNSPLHF
TGCAGTGCTAGTGGGTCAGACAGATATAATTCACCCCTCCACTTT
>TRBJ2-7|.|TRBV6-5|TRBD1
CASSTTPGGREQYF
TGTGCCAGCAGTACCACCCCAGGGGGAAGGGAGCAGTACTTC
>TRBJ2-3|.|TRBV27|TRBD1
CFDRVATDTQYF
TGCTTCGACAGGGTAGCAACAGATACGCAGTATTTT
>TRBJ1-1|.|TRBV7-8|TRBD1
CASSWGQADTEAFF
TGTGCCAGCAGCTGGGGACAGGCGGACACTGAAGCTTTCTTT
>TRBJ1-1|once|TRBV19|.
CASSDRSGAFF
TGTGCCAGTAGTGACAGATCCGGAGCTTTCTTT
>TRBJ2-5|.|TRBV4-2|TRBD2
CASSQDLWGGQETQYF
TGTGCCAGCAGCCAAGATTTGTGGGGGGGCCAAGAGACCCAGTACTTC
>TRBJ1-1|.|TRBV7-9|.
CASSSSPKDGSTEAFF
TGTGCCAGCAGCTCCTCCCCGAAGGACGGGAGTACTGAAGCTTTCTTT
>TRBJ1-2|.|TRBV3-1/TRBV3-2|.
CASSQRTDYGYTF
TGTGCCAGCAGCCAAAGGACTGACTATGGCTACACCTTC
>TRBJ2-5|once|TRBV2|.
CASSPSEETQYF
TGTGCCAGCAGCCCGAGTGAAGAGACCCAGTACTTC
>TRBJ1-4|.|TRBV5-6|.
CASSYSGEKLFF
TGTGCCAGCAGTTATTCAGGGGAAAAACTGTTTTTT
>TRBJ1-5|.|TRBV7-2|.
CASSLVFNQPQHF
TGTGCCAGCAGCTTAGTCTTTAATCAGCCCCAGCATTTT
>TRBJ1-6|few|TRBV7-2|.
CASSDYRDSPLHF
TGTGCCAGCAGCGACTACCGGGATTCACCCCTCCACTTT
>TRBJ1-3|.|TRBV7-6|TRBD1
CASSQGQGMSGNTIYF
TGTGCCAGCAGCCAAGGACAGGGAATGTCTGGAAACACCATATATTTT
>TRBJ2-7|few|TRBV25-1|TRBD1
CASSERGQRVEQYF
TGTGCCAGCAGTGAAAGGGGGCAGCGTGTCGAGCAGTACTTC